This T cell receptor beta chain was identified in a study of cytomegalovirus exposure and HLA in healthy donors. In the PCR, 60 Vbeta and 13 Jbeta primers were used. The method was immunoSEQ multiplex PCR; TCRdb's version includes in-frame clones alone and lacks a portion of them. The sample has 150,000 or so clones, around 65% seen once. The CDR3 has 15 residues. CDR1 and CDR2 from the germline V gene are MDHEN and SYDVKM. Trimming took off 2 bases at V and 2 bases at J, with 10 bases between the two ends. The source is a woman aged 30 to 39 in good health and CMV-seropositive. Material for sequencing was PBMCs. The rearrangement uses TRBV28 and TRBJ1-5; D is uncertain. The CDR3 spells CASSLTSRGNQPQHF. The CDR3 DNA reads TGTGCCAGCAGTTTAACCTCCCGGGGCAATCAGCCCCAGCATTTT.